This T cell receptor beta chain is drawn from a study of cytomegalovirus exposure and HLA in healthy donors. Germline trimming cut 5 bases from V and 1 base from J; bases unmatched to any gene: 9. CDR1 is ENHRY and CDR2 is SYGVKD in the germline V gene. This CDR3 comprises 18 residues. PCR was performed using 60 Vbeta and 13 Jbeta primers. Profiled with immunoSEQ multiplex PCR; TCRdb holds only in-frame clones, not every one. The ten most abundant clones cover roughly 1.3% of a sample with 150,000 or so clones. This sequence joins TRBV10-3 and TRBJ1-4; 11 bases are a match to TRBD1. What was sequenced was PBMCs. The sequence came from a woman aged 55 to 70 in good health and CMV-seronegative. CDR3 region: CAISSTGQGVETNEKLFF. DNA of the CDR3: TGTGCCATCAGTTCGACGGGACAGGGGGTTGAAACTAATGAAAAACTGTTTTTT.